A single sample gave rise to the 28 T cell receptor beta chains below, sequenced in a study of blood T cell repertoires in COVID-19. The table came from immunoSEQ multiplex PCR; TCRdb's copy has only in-frame clones and leaves some out. This sample carries fewer than 400,000 clones, about 86% of them seen once, and the ten largest clones take almost 3%. Sequenced sample: peripheral blood. Receptors originate from a man aged 30-40 years with active or convalescent COVID-19.

As DNA, the CDR3 is TGTGCCAGCAGCCGAGCTAGCGGCAACGAGCAGTTCTTC. The encoded protein is CASSRASGNEQFF. This chain joins TRBV6-5 and TRBJ2-1, with 7 bases identical to TRBD2. The V gene's germline CDR1 is MNHEY and CDR2 SVGAGI. The CDR3 loop spans 13 amino acids. V gave up 6 bases and J gave up 10 bases; unmatched junction bases: 9.

CDR3 residues: CASSVSPGTGAHEQYF. The DNA for the CDR3 is TGTGCCAGCAGCGTATCCCCCGGGACAGGCGCCCACGAGCAGTACTTC. The V call is TRBV9, the J call TRBJ2-7, with 8 bases aligning to TRBD1. Losses at the gene ends were 1 base for V and 5 bases for J; bases not matched to a gene: 11. Germline CDR1 and CDR2: SGDLS and YYNGEE. The CDR3 sequence is 16 residues long.

This CDR3 reads CASSQAGPSYEQYF. CDR3 nucleotides: TGTGCCAGCAGTCAGGCGGGACCCTCCTACGAGCAGTACTTC. The chain combines TRBV6-2 or TRBV6-3 with TRBJ2-7; possibly TRBD2 for D (6 bases). In germline, CDR1 is MNHEY, CDR2 SVGEGT. This CDR3 comprises 14 residues. V was trimmed by 5 bases and J by 0 bases, leaving 11 bases between them.

The rearrangement uses TRBV28 and TRBJ1-5, with a tentative D call TRBD1 (6 bases). CDR1 is MDHEN, CDR2 SYDVKM, per germline. CDR3 size: 16 residues. Between the trimmed V and J ends, which lost 4 bases and 1 base, there was a span of 14 bases. The CDR3 here is CASSSLTGRSNQPQHF. CDR3 in DNA: TGTGCCAGCAGTTCCCTGACAGGTAGAAGCAATCAGCCCCAGCATTTT.

In this sample, this clone turned up a few times. The chain uses TRBV18 and TRBJ2-3, with a tentative D call TRBD2 (6 bases). Trimming shortened V by 2 bases and J by 1 base, and 10 bases separated the two germline ends. The CDR3 runs to 15 residues. Germline lookup yields CDR1 KGHSH and CDR2 LQKENI. This CDR3 is CASSPREVGTDTQYF. CDR3 sequence (DNA): TGTGCCAGCTCACCAAGGGAGGTGGGCACAGATACGCAGTATTTT.

The V call is TRBV6-2 or TRBV6-3, the J call TRBJ2-5, with 8 bases fitting TRBD2. Trimming removed 5 bases from V and 0 bases from J; junction bases left unmatched: 5. Per the germline V gene, CDR1 is MNHEY and CDR2 is SVGEGT. The CDR3 loop spans 15 amino acids. This CDR3 reads CASSGSGSYQETQYF. DNA for the CDR3: TGTGCCAGCAGTGGGAGCGGGAGTTACCAAGAGACCCAGTACTTC.

The J gene is TRBJ1-1, the V gene TRBV6-5; no definite D call. V was cut by 0 bases and J by 5 bases, with 16 bases left in between. There are 16 residues in the CDR3. Germline V CDR1 and CDR2: MNHEY, SVGAGI. As DNA, the CDR3 is TGTGCCAGCAGTTACTCGGTGTACAGCTTGGTAACTGAAGCTTTCTTT. This gives the protein CASSYSVYSLVTEAFF.

The chain joins TRBV4-3 to TRBJ1-3; no clear D gene. The CDR3 contains 15 residues. The V end lost 0 bases, the J end lost 0 bases, and 6 bases lay between the germline ends. Germline loops: CDR1 LGHNA, CDR2 YSLEER. The CDR3 region is CASSQENSSGNTIYF. The CDR3, as DNA: TGCGCCAGCAGCCAAGAAAACAGCTCTGGAAACACCATATATTTT.

J is TRBJ2-7 and V is TRBV19, with 7 bases matching TRBD1. This CDR3 is 15 amino acids long. Germline loops: CDR1 LNHDA, CDR2 SQIVND (reference sequence). The trim removed 3 bases at V and 3 bases at J, leaving 8 bases unmatched. For the CDR3, the DNA is TGTGCCAGTAGTATGGGGACAGCGCTGAGCTACGAGCAGTACTTC. Its translation is CASSMGTALSYEQYF.

CDR3 residues: CASSPPGVASGNTIYF. The CDR3 nucleotides are TGTGCCAGCAGCCCCCCGGGGGTCGCCTCTGGAAACACCATATATTTT. The chain links TRBV7-9 to TRBJ1-3; D might be TRBD1 (5 bases). V was clipped by 5 bases and J by 0 bases, with 14 bases between them. In germline, CDR1 is SEHNR, CDR2 FQNEAQ (reference sequence). This CDR3 is built from 16 residues.

This sequence joins TRBV30 and TRBJ1-2; D remains ambiguous. Trimming pared 4 bases from V and 3 bases from J, leaving 9 bases between. Germline CDR1 reads GTSNPN; CDR2 reads SVGIG (reference sequence). This CDR3 spans 12 amino acids. The CDR3 loop is CAWTADYYGYTF. CDR3 DNA: TGTGCCTGGACTGCGGATTACTATGGCTACACCTTC.

The gene calls are TRBV19 and TRBJ1-5; the match to TRBD1 covers 7 bases. V was pared by 0 bases and J by 2 bases, with 1 base of the junction left unmatched. This CDR3 region has 15 residues. Germline values: CDR1 LNHDA, CDR2 SQIVND (reference sequence). The CDR3 bases are TGTGCCAGTAGTATAGAAGACAGGGGCAATCAGCCCCAGCATTTT. Translating it yields CASSIEDRGNQPQHF. Using reference TRBV19 and TRBJ1-5 for the parts outside the CDR3, the full variable domain is DGGITQSPKYLFRKEGQNVTLSCEQNLNHDAMYWYRQDPGQGLRLIYYSQIVNDFQKGDIAEGYSVSREKKESFPLTVTSAQKNPTAFYLCASSIEDRGNQPQHFGDGTRLSIL.

V and J are TRBV14 and TRBJ2-4, with TRBD2 matching 13 bases. This CDR3 is built from 17 residues. V was pared by 4 bases and J by 2 bases, with 5 bases of the junction left unmatched. CDR1 and CDR2 from the germline V gene are SGHDN and FVKESK. The CDR3 bases are TGTGCCAGCAGCCTCGTGGGACTAGCGGGAACCAAAAACATTCAGTACTTC. Its protein is CASSLVGLAGTKNIQYF.

Concerning this clone: At one of its ends the junction is not consistent with the germline gene, which may arise from a read error. V and J are TRBV7-9 and TRBJ2-7, with 11 positions matching TRBD2. Germline V gene lookup returns CDR1 SEHNR and CDR2 FQNEAQ (reference sequence). This CDR3 has 14 amino acids. The CDR3 DNA sequence: TGTGCCAGCAGCCCTGGACTAGCGGGTTCTCTCTCTGACTTC. This gives the protein CASSPGLAGSLSDF. The full variable domain, in which reference TRBV7-9 and TRBJ2-7 provide the parts outside the CDR3, is DTGVSQNPRHKITKRGQNVTFRCDPISEHNRLYWYRQTLGQGPEFLTYFQNEAQLEKSRLLSDRFSAERPKGSFSTLEIQRTEQGDSAMYLCASSPGLAGSLSDFGPGTRLTVT.

This clone was observed once. V usage is TRBV9 and J usage is TRBJ2-5, with 7 positions matching TRBD2. Germline V gives CDR1 SGDLS, CDR2 YYNGEE. The CDR3 is made up of 14 amino acids. Trimming took 0 bases from V and 5 from J; bases not matched to a gene: 4. The CDR3 sequence is CASSVGVAGETQYF. Here the CDR3 DNA reads TGTGCCAGCAGCGTAGGCGTAGCGGGTGAGACCCAGTACTTC.

The chain carries TRBV28 and TRBJ1-3; a possible D gene is TRBD1 (6 bases). V lost 3 bases, J lost 0 bases, and 12 bases lay in between. Germline CDR1 MDHEN, CDR2 SYDVKM. This CDR3 spans 16 amino acids. CDR3 sequence reads: CASSFSGDGSGNTIYF. As DNA, the CDR3 is TGTGCCAGCAGTTTTTCAGGGGATGGCTCTGGAAACACCATATATTTT.

The CDR3 coding sequence is TGTGCCAGCAGCCAAACAGGGGGTAGCACAGATACGCAGTATTTT. Translating gives CASSQTGGSTDTQYF. The chain recombines TRBV4-2 with TRBJ2-3; the match to TRBD1 covers 8 bases. Germline values: CDR1 LGHNA, CDR2 YNFKEQ. Losses at the gene ends were 2 bases for V and 0 bases for J; bases not matched to a gene: 1. The CDR3 totals 15 residues.

V usage is TRBV12-3 or TRBV12-4 and J usage is TRBJ1-3; TRBD1 might be the D (5 bases). Trimming took off 8 bases at V and 8 bases at J, with 13 bases between the two ends. The CDR3 covers 12 residues. The CDR3 protein is CASRGILDTIYF. The CDR3 coding sequence is TGTGCCAGCCGGGGGATCCTGGACACCATATATTTT.

The rearrangement joins TRBV11-2 to TRBJ2-7; tentatively, D is TRBD1 (7 bases). This CDR3 region has 15 residues. V lost 5 bases to trimming and J lost 7 bases, with 21 bases between them. Germline V gene data show CDR1 as SGHAT and CDR2 as FQNNGV. The CDR3: CASSTRGLAGGEQYF. DNA of the CDR3: TGTGCCAGCAGCACCCGGGGACTCGCAGGGGGGGAGCAGTACTTC.

V gene TRBV3-1 (or the pseudogene TRBV3-2) combines with J gene TRBJ2-5; D is possibly TRBD2 (5 bases). Deletions cut 7 bases from V and 5 bases from J, with 20 bases between. There are 15 residues in the CDR3. CDR1 LGHDT and CDR2 YNNKEL come from the germline V gene (reference sequence). The chain's CDR3 is CASNAAGKGSETQYF. The CDR3 DNA sequence: TGTGCCAGCAACGCCGCGGGCAAAGGATCCGAGACCCAGTACTTC.

The chain recombines TRBV27 with TRBJ2-1; TRBD1 aligns across 10 bases. This CDR3 has 16 residues. Germline V CDR1 and CDR2: MNHEY, SMNVEV (reference sequence). Trimming cost V 5 bases and J 4 bases; bases outside gene matches: 8. The CDR3 DNA is TGTGCCAGCAGTCCGTGGGGACAGGGGCCGTACAATGAGCAGTTCTTC. Its protein is CASSPWGQGPYNEQFF.

The table lists this clone with a count of one. The chain is built from TRBV19 and TRBJ1-2, with 9 bases lining up with TRBD1. CDR1 is LNHDA and CDR2 is SQIVND in the germline V gene (reference sequence). The junction had 3 bases not matched to a gene; V was cut back by 1 base and J by 6 bases. This CDR3 comprises 14 residues. The chain's CDR3 is CASSIGTGANGYTF. In DNA, the CDR3 is TGTGCCAGTAGTATAGGGACAGGGGCGAATGGCTACACCTTC.

The chain links TRBV19 to TRBJ2-3; D remains unclear. Germline assignment: CDR1 LNHDA and CDR2 SQIVND (reference sequence). The CDR3 totals 12 residues. The V gene lost 3 bases and the J gene lost 3 bases, with 4 bases spanning the gap. CDR3 region: CASSMRTDTQYF. As DNA, the CDR3 is TGTGCCAGTAGTATGAGAACAGATACGCAGTATTTT. The full variable domain, completed using reference TRBV19 and TRBJ2-3, is DGGITQSPKYLFRKEGQNVTLSCEQNLNHDAMYWYRQDPGQGLRLIYYSQIVNDFQKGDIAEGYSVSREKKESFPLTVTSAQKNPTAFYLCASSMRTDTQYFGPGTRLTVL.

The chain couples TRBV6-4 to TRBJ2-1, with 7 bases lining up with TRBD1. This CDR3 spans 15 amino acids. Germline CDR1 MRHNA, CDR2 SNTAGT. V shed 6 bases and J 4 bases; nucleotides not matched to a gene: 9. The DNA of the CDR3 is TGTGCCAGCAGCCAGAGACCGGACAGGTACAATGAGCAGTTCTTC. Its protein is CASSQRPDRYNEQFF.

The J gene is TRBJ1-4, the V gene TRBV5-4, with D possibly being TRBD1 (5 bases). V gave up 4 bases and J gave up 3 bases, with 10 bases separating them. Germline-derived CDR1 and CDR2 are SGHNT and YYREEE (reference sequence). The CDR3 contains 14 residues. The DNA of the CDR3 is TGTGCCAGCAGCCAGGGCGTATCTAATGAAAAACTGTTTTTT. Its protein is CASSQGVSNEKLFF.

In its sample, this clone was seen once. This chain links TRBV9 with TRBJ1-6; the D is unclear. The CDR3 is made up of 15 amino acids. Germline-derived CDR1 and CDR2 are SGDLS and YYNGEE. Trimming took off 0 bases at V and 7 bases at J, with 11 bases between the two ends. CDR3 residues: CASSVVSGWNSPLHF. The CDR3 nucleotides read TGTGCCAGCAGCGTAGTCTCAGGTTGGAATTCACCCCTCCACTTT.

This sequence joins TRBV5-6 and TRBJ2-3; D may be TRBD2 (5 bases). Per the germline V gene, CDR1 is SGHDT and CDR2 is YYEEEE. V was trimmed by 7 bases and J by 0 bases, leaving 15 bases between them. This CDR3 has 15 amino acids. CDR3 bases: TGTGCCAGCGGCGGGCAGTCTTTTAGCACAGATACGCAGTATTTT. It specifies CASGGQSFSTDTQYF.

The chain carries TRBV6-2 or TRBV6-3 and TRBJ2-3, with D maybe TRBD1 (5 bases). Looked up from germline, CDR1 is MNHEY and CDR2 is SVGEGT. This CDR3 is built from 16 residues. Trimming removed 0 bases at V and 2 bases at J, with 12 bases between. The CDR3 is CASSYSQDRLTDTQYF. The CDR3 DNA reads as TGTGCCAGCAGTTACTCGCAAGACAGACTCACAGATACGCAGTATTTT.